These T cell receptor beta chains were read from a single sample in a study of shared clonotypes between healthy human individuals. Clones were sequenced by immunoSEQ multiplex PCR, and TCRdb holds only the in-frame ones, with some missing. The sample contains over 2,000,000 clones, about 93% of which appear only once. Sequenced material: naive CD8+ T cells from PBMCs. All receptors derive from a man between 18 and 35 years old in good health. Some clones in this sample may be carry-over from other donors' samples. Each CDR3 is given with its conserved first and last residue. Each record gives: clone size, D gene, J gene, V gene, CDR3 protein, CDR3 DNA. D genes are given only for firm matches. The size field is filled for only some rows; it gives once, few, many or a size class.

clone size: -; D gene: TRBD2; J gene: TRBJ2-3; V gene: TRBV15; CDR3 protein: CATSALASDTQYF; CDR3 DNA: TGTGCCACCAGCGCACTAGCGTCAGATACGCAGTATTTT
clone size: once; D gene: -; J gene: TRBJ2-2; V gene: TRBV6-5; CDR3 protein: CASRRFRGNTGELFF; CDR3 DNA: TGTGCCAGCAGGCGATTCAGGGGTAACACCGGGGAGCTGTTTTTT
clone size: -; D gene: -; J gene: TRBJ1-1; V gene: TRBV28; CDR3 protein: CASGAMGENTEAFF; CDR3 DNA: TGTGCCAGCGGGGCTATGGGGGAGAACACTGAAGCTTTCTTT
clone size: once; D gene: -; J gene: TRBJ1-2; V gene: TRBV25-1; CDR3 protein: CASNSGAGYGYTF; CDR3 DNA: TGTGCCAGCAATTCGGGGGCTGGCTATGGCTACACCTTC
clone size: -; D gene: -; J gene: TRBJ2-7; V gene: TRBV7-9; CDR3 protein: CASSLAGGYEQYF; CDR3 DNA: TGTGCCAGCAGCTTAGCGGGCGGCTACGAGCAGTACTTC
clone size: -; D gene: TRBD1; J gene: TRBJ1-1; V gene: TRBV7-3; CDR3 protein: CASSSRTGMNTEAFF; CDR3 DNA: TGTGCCAGCAGCTCCCGGACAGGGATGAACACTGAAGCTTTCTTT
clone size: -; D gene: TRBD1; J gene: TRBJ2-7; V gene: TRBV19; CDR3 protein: CASKYRGSSYEQYF; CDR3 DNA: TGTGCCAGCAAGTACAGGGGCTCTTCCTACGAGCAGTACTTC
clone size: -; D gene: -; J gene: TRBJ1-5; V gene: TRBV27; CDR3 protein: CASGINQPQHF; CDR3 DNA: TGTGCCAGCGGAATAAATCAGCCCCAGCATTTT
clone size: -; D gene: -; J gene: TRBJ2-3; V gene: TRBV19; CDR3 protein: CASRPGHYSPDTQYF; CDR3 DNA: TGTGCCAGTAGGCCCGGCCACTACTCCCCAGATACGCAGTATTTT
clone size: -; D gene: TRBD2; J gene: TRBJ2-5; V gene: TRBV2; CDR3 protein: CASRGLAGHLGETQYF; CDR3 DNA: TGTGCCAGCAGGGGACTAGCGGGACACCTCGGTGAGACCCAGTACTTC
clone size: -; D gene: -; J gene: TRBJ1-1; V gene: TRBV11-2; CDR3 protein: CASSLVRSGNTEAFF; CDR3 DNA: TGTGCCAGCAGCTTAGTGCGGTCCGGGAACACTGAAGCTTTCTTT
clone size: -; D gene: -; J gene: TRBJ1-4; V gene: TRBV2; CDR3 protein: CASSEGRGSEKLFF; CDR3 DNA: TGTGCCAGCAGTGAGGGTAGAGGTAGTGAAAAACTGTTTTTT
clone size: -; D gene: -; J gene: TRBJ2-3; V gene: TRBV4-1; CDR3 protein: CASSQGRRVDTQYF; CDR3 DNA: TGCGCCAGCAGCCAAGGGCGGCGGGTGGATACGCAGTATTTT
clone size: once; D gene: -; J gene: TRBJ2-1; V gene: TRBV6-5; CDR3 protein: CATLSRYNEQFF; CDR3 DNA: TGTGCCACCCTCTCCAGATACAATGAGCAGTTCTTC
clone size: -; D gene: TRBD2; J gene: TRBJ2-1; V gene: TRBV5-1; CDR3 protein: CASSFQISGRWDNEQFF; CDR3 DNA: TGCGCCAGCAGCTTCCAAATTAGCGGGAGATGGGACAATGAGCAGTTCTTC
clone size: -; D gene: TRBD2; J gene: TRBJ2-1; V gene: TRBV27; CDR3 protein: CASSIKVGGLHEQFF; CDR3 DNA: TGTGCCAGCAGCATCAAAGTGGGAGGGCTTCATGAGCAGTTCTTC
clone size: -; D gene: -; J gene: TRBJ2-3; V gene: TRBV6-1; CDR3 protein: CASSARSGVSTDTQYF; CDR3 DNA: TGTGCCAGCAGTGCGCGATCGGGGGTCTCCACAGATACGCAGTATTTT
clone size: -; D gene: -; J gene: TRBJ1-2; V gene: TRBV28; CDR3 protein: CASSYLAGVGAGYTF; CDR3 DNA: TGTGCCAGCAGTTACCTCGCAGGGGTGGGCGCTGGCTACACCTTC
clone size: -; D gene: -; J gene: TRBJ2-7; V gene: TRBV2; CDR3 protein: CASSGGRAYEQYF; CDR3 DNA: TGTGCCAGCAGTGGAGGCAGAGCCTACGAGCAGTACTTC
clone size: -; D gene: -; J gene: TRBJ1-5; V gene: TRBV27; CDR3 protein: CASRVGGSNQPQHF; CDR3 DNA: TGTGCCAGCAGGGTTGGGGGTAGCAATCAGCCCCAGCATTTT
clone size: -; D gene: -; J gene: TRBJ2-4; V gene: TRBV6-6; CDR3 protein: CASSYGENIQYF; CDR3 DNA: TGTGCCAGCAGTTACGGGGAAAACATTCAGTACTTC
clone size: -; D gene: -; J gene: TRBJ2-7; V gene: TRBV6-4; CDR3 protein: CASSGTDYVEQYF; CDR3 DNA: TGTGCCAGCAGTGGGACGGACTATGTGGAGCAGTACTTC
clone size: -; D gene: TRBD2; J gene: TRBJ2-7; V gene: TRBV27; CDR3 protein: CASSFSPGLALYEQYF; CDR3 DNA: TGTGCCAGCAGTTTCTCCCCGGGACTAGCGCTCTACGAGCAGTACTTC
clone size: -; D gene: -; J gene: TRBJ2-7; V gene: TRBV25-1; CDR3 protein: CASSEFRQLSYEQYF; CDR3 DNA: TGTGCCAGCAGTGAATTCAGGCAGCTCTCCTACGAGCAGTACTTC
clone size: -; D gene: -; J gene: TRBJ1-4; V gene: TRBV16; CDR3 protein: CASSPTPRGEKLFF; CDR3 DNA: TGTGCCAGCAGTCCAACCCCCAGGGGTGAAAAACTGTTTTTT
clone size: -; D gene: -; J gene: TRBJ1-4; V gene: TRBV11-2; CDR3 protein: CASSRGRSTNEKLFF; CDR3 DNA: TGTGCCAGCAGCCGCGGCAGATCAACTAATGAAAAACTGTTTTTT
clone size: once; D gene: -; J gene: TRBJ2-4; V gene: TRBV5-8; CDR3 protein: CASSSTAGRQNIQYF; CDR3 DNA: TGTGCCAGCAGCTCAACGGCGGGGCGGCAAAACATTCAGTACTTC
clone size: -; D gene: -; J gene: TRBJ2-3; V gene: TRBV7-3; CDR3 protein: CASSPEPAADTQYF; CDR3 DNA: TGTGCCAGCAGCCCCGAACCGGCGGCAGATACGCAGTATTTT
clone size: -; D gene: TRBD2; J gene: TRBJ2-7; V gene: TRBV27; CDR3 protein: CASSPRASGTNGQYF; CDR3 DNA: TGTGCCAGCAGCCCTCGGGCTAGCGGGACTAACGGGCAGTACTTC
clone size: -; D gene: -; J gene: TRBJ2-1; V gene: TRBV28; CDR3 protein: CASSPELVHEQFF; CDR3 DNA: TGTGCCAGCAGTCCCGAGTTGGTCCATGAGCAGTTCTTC
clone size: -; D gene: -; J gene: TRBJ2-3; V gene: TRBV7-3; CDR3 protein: CASSLSDFSDTQYF; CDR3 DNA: TGTGCCAGCAGCTTATCGGATTTCTCAGATACGCAGTATTTT
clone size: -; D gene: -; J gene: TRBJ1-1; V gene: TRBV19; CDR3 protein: CASTLTDWGAFF; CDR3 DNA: TGTGCCAGTACCCTGACTGACTGGGGAGCTTTCTTT
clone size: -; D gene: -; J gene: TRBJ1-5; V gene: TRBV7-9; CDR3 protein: CASSLSTGTQPQHF; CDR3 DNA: TGTGCCAGCAGCTTATCTACAGGGACTCAGCCCCAGCATTTT
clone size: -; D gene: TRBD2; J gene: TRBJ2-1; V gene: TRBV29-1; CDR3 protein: CSVPGLAGGPNSYNEQFF; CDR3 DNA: TGCAGCGTCCCGGGACTAGCGGGAGGGCCGAACTCCTACAATGAGCAGTTCTTC
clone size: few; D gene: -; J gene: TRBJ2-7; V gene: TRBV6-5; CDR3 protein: CASGAGTLTYF; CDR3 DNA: TGTGCCAGCGGAGCCGGGACACTTACTTACTTC
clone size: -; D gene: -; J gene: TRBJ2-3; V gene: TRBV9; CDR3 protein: CASSVLAGTRADTQYF; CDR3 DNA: TGTGCCAGCAGCGTATTGGCGGGGACCCGCGCGGATACGCAGTATTTT
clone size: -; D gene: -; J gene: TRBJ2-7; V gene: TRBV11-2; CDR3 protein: CASSFGHSYEQYF; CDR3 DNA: TGTGCCAGCAGCTTCGGGCACTCCTACGAGCAGTACTTC
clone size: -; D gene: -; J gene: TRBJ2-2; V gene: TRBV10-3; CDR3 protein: CAISESAGREPLLFSNTGELFF; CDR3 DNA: TGTGCCATCAGTGAGTCGGCAGGCCGGGAGCCCCTATTGTTTTCGAACACCGGGGAGCTGTTTTTT
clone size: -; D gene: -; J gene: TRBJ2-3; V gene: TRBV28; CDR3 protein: CASNYLSGGSTDTQYF; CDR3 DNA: TGTGCCAGCAACTACCTCTCCGGGGGTAGCACAGATACGCAGTATTTT